This T cell receptor (beta chain) was retrieved from a study of beta chain features in type 1 diabetes. The wider study: Sorted cells examined across all samples numbered 107,917,701. The study, taken as a whole, reports: PCR might pick shorter templates more often, in the same way for patients and controls. In all four CD4+ subsets, TCRB CDR3 length was significantly, moderately reduced in type 1 diabetes.

CD45RO/CCR7/CD25/CD127/CD95/CD27 staining was used to isolate CD4+ naive, central memory, regulatory and stem cell-like memory cells by sorting. Expressed TCRB transcripts were sequenced because the isolated RNA had all been reverse transcribed beforehand. TCRdb keeps only in-frame clones here, not all; method: immunoSEQ multiplex PCR. The sample consists of 300,000 to 400,000 clones, approximately 11% of them appearing once. This clone turned up a few times. Its specificity is not known. The CDR3 contains 14 residues. With V trimmed by 4 bases and J by 4 bases, 3 bases remained unmatched. Germline lookup yields CDR1 MNHEY and CDR2 SMNVEV (reference sequence).

The sequence derives from a woman under 40 in good health. The chain combines TRBV27 with TRBJ1-5, with 8 nucleotides matching TRBD1. Sequencing input: naive CD4+ T cells from blood. CDR3 nucleotide sequence: TGTGCCAGCAGTTGGACAGGGATAAATCAGCCCCAGCATTTT. Its translation is CASSWTGINQPQHF.